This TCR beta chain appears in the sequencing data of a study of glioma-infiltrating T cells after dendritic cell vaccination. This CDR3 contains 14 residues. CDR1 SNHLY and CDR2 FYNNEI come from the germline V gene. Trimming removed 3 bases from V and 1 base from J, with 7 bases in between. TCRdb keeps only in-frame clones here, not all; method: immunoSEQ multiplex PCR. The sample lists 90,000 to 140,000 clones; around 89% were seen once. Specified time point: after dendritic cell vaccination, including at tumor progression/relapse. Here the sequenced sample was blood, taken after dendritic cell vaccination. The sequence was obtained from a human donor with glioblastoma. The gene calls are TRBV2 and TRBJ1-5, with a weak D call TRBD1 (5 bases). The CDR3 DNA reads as TGTGCCAGCAGTGAGGGGCAGAGCAATCAGCCCCAGCATTTT. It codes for CASSEGQSNQPQHF.